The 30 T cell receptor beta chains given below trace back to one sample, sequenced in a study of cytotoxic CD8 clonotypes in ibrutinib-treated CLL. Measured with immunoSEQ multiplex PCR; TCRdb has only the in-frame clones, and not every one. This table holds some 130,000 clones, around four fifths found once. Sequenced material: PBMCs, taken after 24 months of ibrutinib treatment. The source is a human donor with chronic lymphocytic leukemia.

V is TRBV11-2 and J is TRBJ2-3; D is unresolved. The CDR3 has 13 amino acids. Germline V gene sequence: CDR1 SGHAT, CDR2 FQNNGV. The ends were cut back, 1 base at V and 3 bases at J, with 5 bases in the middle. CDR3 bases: TGTGCCAGCAGCTTAGGGGGAACAGATACGCAGTATTTT. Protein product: CASSLGGTDTQYF. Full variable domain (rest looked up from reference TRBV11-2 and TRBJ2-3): EAGVAQSPRYKIIEKRQSVAFWCNPISGHATLYWYQQILGQGPKLLIQFQNNGVVDDSQLPKDRFSAERLKGVDSTLKIQPAKLEDSAVYLCASSLGGTDTQYFGPGTRLTVL.

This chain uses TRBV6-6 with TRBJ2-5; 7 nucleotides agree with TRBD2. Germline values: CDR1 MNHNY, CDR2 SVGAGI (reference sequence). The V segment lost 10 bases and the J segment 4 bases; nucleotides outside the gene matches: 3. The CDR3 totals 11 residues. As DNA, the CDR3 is TGTGCCACCACGGGGGGAGAGACCCAGTACTTC. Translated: CATTGGETQYF.

The CDR3 loop is CASSQQTSGLWTGGDEKLFF. The CDR3 nucleotides read TGTGCCAGCAGCCAACAAACTTCGGGTTTGTGGACAGGGGGCGACGAAAAACTGTTTTTT. The chain has TRBV4-2 and TRBJ1-4; 11 positions match TRBD1. The CDR3 is made up of 20 amino acids. The germline CDR1 and CDR2 sequences are LGHNA and YNFKEQ. After removal of 2 bases from V and 8 bases from J, the junction contained 19 bases not matched to a gene.

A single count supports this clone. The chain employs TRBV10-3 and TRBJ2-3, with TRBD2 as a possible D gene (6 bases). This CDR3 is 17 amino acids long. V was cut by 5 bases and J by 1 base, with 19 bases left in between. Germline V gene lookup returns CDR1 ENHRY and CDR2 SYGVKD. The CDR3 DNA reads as TGTGCCATCAGTTCGGAGGGGCTACCCGCGGGCACAGATACGCAGTATTTT. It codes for CAISSEGLPAGTDTQYF.

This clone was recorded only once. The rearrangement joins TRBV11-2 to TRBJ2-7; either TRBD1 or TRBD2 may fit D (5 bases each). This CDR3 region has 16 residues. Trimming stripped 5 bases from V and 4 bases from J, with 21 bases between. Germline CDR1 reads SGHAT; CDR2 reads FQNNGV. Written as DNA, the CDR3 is TGTGCCAGCAGCCCAAGGGCCCGGGACCGCCCTTACGAGCAGTACTTC. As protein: CASSPRARDRPYEQYF.

The CDR3 nucleotides read TGTGCCAGCAGTTTGGGACTAGGGGCCTACGAGCAGTACTTC. This codes for CASSLGLGAYEQYF. This sequence joins TRBV27 and TRBJ2-7; TRBD2 matches at 8 bases. CDR1 and CDR2 from the germline V gene are MNHEY and SMNVEV (reference sequence). With V trimmed by 3 bases and J by 2 bases, 3 bases remained unmatched. This CDR3 comprises 14 residues.

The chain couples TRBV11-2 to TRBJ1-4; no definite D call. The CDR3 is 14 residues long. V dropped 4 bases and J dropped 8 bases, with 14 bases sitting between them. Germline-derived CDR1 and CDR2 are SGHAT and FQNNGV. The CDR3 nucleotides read TGTGCCAGCAGCTCCGGACGGTTGGAGGAAAAACTGTTTTTT. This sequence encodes CASSSGRLEEKLFF.

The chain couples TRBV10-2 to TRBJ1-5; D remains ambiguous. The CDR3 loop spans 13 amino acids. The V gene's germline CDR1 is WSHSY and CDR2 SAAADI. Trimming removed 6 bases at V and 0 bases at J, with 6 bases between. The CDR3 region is CASRWNSNQPQHF. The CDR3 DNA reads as TGCGCCAGCAGGTGGAATAGCAATCAGCCCCAGCATTTT.

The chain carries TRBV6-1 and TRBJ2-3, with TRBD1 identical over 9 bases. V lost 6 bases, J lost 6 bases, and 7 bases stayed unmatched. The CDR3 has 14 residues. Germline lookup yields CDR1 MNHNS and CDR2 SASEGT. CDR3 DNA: TGTGCCAGCAGGGGGGGGACAGGGAGGGATACGCAGTATTTT. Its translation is CASRGGTGRDTQYF.

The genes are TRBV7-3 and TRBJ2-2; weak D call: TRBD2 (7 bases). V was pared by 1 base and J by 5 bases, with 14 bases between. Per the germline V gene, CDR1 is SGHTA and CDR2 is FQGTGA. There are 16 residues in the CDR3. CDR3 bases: TGTGCCAGCAGCTTAATGACGGGGGGCCTAACCGGGGAGCTGTTTTTT. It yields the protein CASSLMTGGLTGELFF.

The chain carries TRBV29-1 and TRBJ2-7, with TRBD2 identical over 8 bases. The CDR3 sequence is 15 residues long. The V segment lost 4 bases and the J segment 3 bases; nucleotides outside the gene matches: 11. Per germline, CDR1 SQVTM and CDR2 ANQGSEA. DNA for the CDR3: TGCAGCGTTGGGATAGCTGGGCGGGGGGACTACGAGCAGTACTTC. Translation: CSVGIAGRGDYEQYF.

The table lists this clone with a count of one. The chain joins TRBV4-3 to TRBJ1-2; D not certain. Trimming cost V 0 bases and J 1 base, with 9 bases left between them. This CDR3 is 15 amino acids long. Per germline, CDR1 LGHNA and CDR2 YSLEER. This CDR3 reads CASSQEPRVNYGYTF. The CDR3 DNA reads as TGCGCCAGCAGCCAAGAACCAAGAGTTAACTATGGCTACACCTTC.

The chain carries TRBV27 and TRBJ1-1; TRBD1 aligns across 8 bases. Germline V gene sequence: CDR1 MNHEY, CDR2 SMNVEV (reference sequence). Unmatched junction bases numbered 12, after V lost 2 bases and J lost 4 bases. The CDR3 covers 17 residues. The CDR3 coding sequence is TGTGCCAGCAGTTTAGTTGGACAGGGTGGGCCGGGCACTGAAGCTTTCTTT. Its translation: CASSLVGQGGPGTEAFF.

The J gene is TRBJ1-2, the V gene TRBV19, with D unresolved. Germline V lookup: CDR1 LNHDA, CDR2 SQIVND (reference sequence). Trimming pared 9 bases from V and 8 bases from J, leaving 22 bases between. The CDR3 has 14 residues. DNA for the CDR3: TGTGCCAGCCATCCGGCCGGCCAAATTGTAGGCTACACCTTC. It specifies CASHPAGQIVGYTF.

Here the CDR3 DNA reads TGTGCCAGCAGCTTAATGGCAGATACGCAGTATTTT. It is translated as CASSLMADTQYF. The genes are TRBV7-2 and TRBJ2-3, with D unresolved. The CDR3 sequence is 12 residues long. The germline CDR1 and CDR2 sequences are SGHTA and FQGNSA. V was clipped by 2 bases and J by 4 bases, with 4 bases between them.

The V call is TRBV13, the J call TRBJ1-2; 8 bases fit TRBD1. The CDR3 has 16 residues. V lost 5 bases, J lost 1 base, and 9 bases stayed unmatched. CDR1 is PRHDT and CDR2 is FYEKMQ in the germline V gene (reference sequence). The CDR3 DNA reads TGTGCCAGCAGCACAACTGACAGGGGACTTAACTATGGCTACACCTTC. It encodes CASSTTDRGLNYGYTF.

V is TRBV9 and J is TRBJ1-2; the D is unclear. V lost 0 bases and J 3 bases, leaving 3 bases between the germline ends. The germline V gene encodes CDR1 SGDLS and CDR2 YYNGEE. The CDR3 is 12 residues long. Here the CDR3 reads CASSVVDYGYTF. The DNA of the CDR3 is TGTGCCAGCAGCGTAGTCGACTATGGCTACACCTTC.

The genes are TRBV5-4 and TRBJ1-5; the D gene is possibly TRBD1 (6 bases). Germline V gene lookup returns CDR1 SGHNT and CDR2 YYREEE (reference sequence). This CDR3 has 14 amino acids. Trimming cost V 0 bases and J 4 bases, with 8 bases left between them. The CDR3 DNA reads TGTGCCAGCAGCTTGGGGACAGAAAATCAGCCCCAGCATTTT. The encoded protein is CASSLGTENQPQHF.

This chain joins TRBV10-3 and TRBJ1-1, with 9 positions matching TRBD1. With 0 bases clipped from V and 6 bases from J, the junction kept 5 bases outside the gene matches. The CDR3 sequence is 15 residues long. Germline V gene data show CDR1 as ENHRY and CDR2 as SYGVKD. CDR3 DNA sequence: TGTGCCATCAGTGAGTCCACAGGGGGCTACGCTGAAGCTTTCTTT. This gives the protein CAISESTGGYAEAFF.

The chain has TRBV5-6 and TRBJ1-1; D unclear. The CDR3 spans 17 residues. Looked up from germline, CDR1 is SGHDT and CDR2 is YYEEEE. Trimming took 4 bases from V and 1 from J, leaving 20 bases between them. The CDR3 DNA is TGTGCCAGCAGCCCACCACCCGGAGCGGGCCCGAACACTGAAGCTTTCTTT. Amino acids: CASSPPPGAGPNTEAFF.

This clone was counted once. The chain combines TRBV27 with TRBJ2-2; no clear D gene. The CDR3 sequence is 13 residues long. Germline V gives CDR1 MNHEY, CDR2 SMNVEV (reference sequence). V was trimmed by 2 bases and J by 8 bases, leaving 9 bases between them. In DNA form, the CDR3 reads TGTGCCAGCAGTTTAGGTTTCGGGGGGGAGCTGTTTTTT. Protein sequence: CASSLGFGGELFF.

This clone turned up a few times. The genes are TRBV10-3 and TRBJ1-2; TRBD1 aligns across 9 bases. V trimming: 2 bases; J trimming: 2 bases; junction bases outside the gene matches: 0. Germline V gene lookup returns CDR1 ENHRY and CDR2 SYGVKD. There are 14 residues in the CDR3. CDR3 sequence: CAISETGGNYGYTF. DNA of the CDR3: TGTGCCATCAGTGAGACAGGGGGCAACTATGGCTACACCTTC.

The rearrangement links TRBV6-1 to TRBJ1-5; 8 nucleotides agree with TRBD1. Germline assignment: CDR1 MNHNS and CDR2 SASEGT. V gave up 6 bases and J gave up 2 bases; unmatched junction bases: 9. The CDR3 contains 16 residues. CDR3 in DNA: TGTGCCAGCAGAGAAACAGGGGGGACGGGCAATCAGCCCCAGCATTTT. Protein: CASRETGGTGNQPQHF.

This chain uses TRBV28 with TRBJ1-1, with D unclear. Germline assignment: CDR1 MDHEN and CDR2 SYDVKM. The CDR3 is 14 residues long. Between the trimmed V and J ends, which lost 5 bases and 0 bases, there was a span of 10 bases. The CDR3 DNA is TGTGCCAGCAGTCCCCCTACAATGAACACTGAAGCTTTCTTT. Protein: CASSPPTMNTEAFF.

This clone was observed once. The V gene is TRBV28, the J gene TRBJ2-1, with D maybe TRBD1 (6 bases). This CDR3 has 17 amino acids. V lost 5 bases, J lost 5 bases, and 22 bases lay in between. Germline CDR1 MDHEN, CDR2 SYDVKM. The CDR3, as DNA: TGTGCCAGCAGTCCGGCCTCGGGCAGGGGCCCCCACAATGAGCAGTTCTTC. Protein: CASSPASGRGPHNEQFF.

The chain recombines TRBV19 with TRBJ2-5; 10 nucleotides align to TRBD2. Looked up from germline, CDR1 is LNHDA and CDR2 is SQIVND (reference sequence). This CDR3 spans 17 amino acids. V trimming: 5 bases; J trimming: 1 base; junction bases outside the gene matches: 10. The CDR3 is CASSFGSSGGPQETQYF. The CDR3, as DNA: TGTGCCAGTAGTTTTGGGTCTAGCGGGGGACCCCAAGAGACCCAGTACTTC.

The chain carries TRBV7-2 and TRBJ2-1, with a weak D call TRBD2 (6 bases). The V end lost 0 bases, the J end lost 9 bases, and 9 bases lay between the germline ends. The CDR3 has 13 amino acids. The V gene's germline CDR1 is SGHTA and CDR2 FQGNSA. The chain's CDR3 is CASSLAKGLEQFF. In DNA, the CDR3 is TGTGCCAGCAGCTTAGCGAAGGGACTTGAGCAGTTCTTC.

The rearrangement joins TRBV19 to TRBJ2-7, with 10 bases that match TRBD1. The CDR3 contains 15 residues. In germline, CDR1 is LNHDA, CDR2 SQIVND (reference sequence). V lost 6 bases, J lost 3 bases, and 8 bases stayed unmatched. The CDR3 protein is CASRNPGQGIYEQYF. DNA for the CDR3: TGTGCCAGTAGGAATCCGGGACAGGGGATCTACGAGCAGTACTTC. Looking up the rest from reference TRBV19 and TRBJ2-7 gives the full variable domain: DGGITQSPKYLFRKEGQNVTLSCEQNLNHDAMYWYRQDPGQGLRLIYYSQIVNDFQKGDIAEGYSVSREKKESFPLTVTSAQKNPTAFYLCASRNPGQGIYEQYFGPGTRLTVT.

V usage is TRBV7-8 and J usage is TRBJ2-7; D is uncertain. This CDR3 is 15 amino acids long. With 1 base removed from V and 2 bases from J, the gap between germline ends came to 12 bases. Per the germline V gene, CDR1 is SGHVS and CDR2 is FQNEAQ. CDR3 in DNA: TGTGCCAGCAGCTTAGGGGTCGAAGCAACCTACGAGCAGTACTTC. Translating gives CASSLGVEATYEQYF. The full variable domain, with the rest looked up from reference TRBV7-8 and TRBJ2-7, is GAGVSQSPRYKVAKRGQDVALRCDPISGHVSLFWYQQALGQGPEFLTYFQNEAQLDKSGLPSDRFFAERPEGSVSTLKIQRTQQEDSAVYLCASSLGVEATYEQYFGPGTRLTVT.

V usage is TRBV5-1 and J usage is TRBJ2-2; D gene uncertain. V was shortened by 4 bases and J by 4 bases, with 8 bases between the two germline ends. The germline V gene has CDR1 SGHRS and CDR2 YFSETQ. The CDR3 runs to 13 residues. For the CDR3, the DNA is TGCGCCAGCAGCCGAGATGTCACCGGGGAGCTGTTTTTT. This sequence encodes CASSRDVTGELFF.